This T cell receptor beta chain was observed in a study of blood T cell repertoires in COVID-19. Looking at the study overall: Sites in the United States, Italy and Spain provided acute and convalescent COVID-19 samples. PBMCs, B-cell-depleted T cells, or T cells were the source of the cDNA or gDNA that made up the material.

V was pared by 7 bases and J by 4 bases, with 14 bases between. The CDR3 extends over 14 amino acids. Germline V lookup: CDR1 MDHEN, CDR2 SYDVKM. Profiling relied on immunoSEQ multiplex PCR, and the TCRdb table lists in-frame clones only, not all of them. The repertoire holds 95,000 to 110,000 clones, with about 87% as singletons. The sequence was obtained from a human donor in a cohort sampled during active or convalescent COVID-19. The gene calls are TRBV28 and TRBJ1-5; D is possibly TRBD1 (5 bases). The sample was peripheral blood. CDR3: CASIVGGPNQPQHF. The CDR3 DNA is TGTGCCAGCATAGTGGGGGGACCAAATCAGCCCCAGCATTTT.